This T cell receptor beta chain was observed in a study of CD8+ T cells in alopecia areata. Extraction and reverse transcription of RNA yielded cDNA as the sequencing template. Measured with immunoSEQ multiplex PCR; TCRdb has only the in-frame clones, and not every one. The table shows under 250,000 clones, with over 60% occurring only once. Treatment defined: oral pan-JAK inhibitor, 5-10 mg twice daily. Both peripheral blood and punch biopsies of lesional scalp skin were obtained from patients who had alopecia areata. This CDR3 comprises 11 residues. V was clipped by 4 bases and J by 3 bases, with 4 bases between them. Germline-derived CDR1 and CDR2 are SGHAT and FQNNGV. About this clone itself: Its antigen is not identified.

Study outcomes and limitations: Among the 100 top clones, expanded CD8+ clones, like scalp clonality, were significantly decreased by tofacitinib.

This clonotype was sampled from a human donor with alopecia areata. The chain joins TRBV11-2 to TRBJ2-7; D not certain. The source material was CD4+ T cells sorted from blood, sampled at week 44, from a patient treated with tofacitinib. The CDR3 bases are TGTGCCAGCAGCTACTACTACGAGCAGTACTTC. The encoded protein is CASSYYYEQYF. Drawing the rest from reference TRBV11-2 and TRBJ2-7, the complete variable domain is EAGVAQSPRYKIIEKRQSVAFWCNPISGHATLYWYQQILGQGPKLLIQFQNNGVVDDSQLPKDRFSAERLKGVDSTLKIQPAKLEDSAVYLCASSYYYEQYFGPGTRLTVT.